Below, 15 T cell receptor beta chains from the same sample are listed, as sequenced in a study of response to subunit inactivated influenza vaccine. TCRdb fed the RT-PCR reads into MiXCR, producing one record per CDR3 protein. The data show over 800,000 distinct CDR3 sequences, 20% to 25% seen once. Sample: PBMCs from blood, taken 5 days after vaccination. These receptors were taken from a man in his fifties or sixties who received an inactivated influenza vaccine.

The rearrangement links TRBV5-5 to TRBJ2-3; 7 bases are a match to TRBD1. CDR1 is SGHKS, CDR2 YYEKEE, per germline (reference sequence). The J segment lost 1 base and the V segment lost 3 bases, leaving 5 bases of the junction unmatched. The CDR3 runs 15 residues. CDR3 in DNA: TGTGCCAGCAGCTCGAAGGGGGCCCGCACAGATACGCAGTATTTT. It yields the protein CASSSKGARTDTQYF.

The rearrangement links TRBV12-3 or TRBV12-4 to TRBJ1-4, with TRBD1 matching over 7 bases. Trimming cost V 5 bases and J 5 bases; bases outside gene matches: 5. The CDR3 has 14 amino acids. For the CDR3, the DNA is TGTGCCAGCAGTGCGGGGACAGTAAATGAAAAACTGTTTTTT. Encoded protein: CASSAGTVNEKLFF.

This clonotype has more than one count but fewer than ten. V usage is TRBV12-3 or TRBV12-4 and J usage is TRBJ2-1; D might be TRBD2 (6 bases). The CDR3 is 15 residues long. The V gene lost 5 bases and the J gene lost 5 bases, with 16 bases spanning the gap. The CDR3 nucleotides are TGTGCCAGCAGTCTCAGGAGGGATCGGAACAATGAGCAGTTCTTC. It is translated as CASSLRRDRNNEQFF.

V gene TRBV5-5 combines with J gene TRBJ1-5; D is uncertain. The CDR3 totals 14 residues. Trimming left V 0 bases short and J 4 bases short, with 8 bases between. Per germline, CDR1 SGHKS and CDR2 YYEKEE (reference sequence). CDR3 DNA: TGTGCCAGCAGCTTGGAAGGAGAGAATCAGCCCCAGCATTTT. Encoded protein: CASSLEGENQPQHF.

This clonotype was observed a few times. The rearrangement joins TRBV12-3 or TRBV12-4 to TRBJ2-5; D is perhaps TRBD1 or TRBD2 (5 bases each). This CDR3 is 14 amino acids long. The ends were cut back, 3 bases at V and 5 bases at J, with 13 bases in the middle. The CDR3 protein is CASSFSGEGETQYF. The CDR3 bases are TGTGCCAGCAGTTTTTCAGGAGAGGGGGAGACCCAGTACTTC.

This clonotype was counted only a few times. This rearrangement joins TRBV6-5 to TRBJ1-4, with D unclear. The CDR3 is 15 residues long. CDR1 MNHEY and CDR2 SVGAGI come from the germline V gene. V was shortened by 2 bases and J by 10 bases, with 17 bases between the two germline ends. The CDR3 nucleotides read TGTGCCAGCAGTTACGGCGATAGCGGCTTAGCAAAACTGTTTTTT. This translates into CASSYGDSGLAKLFF.

This clonotype was seen a few times. The chain employs TRBV12-3 or TRBV12-4 and TRBJ2-1; TRBD2 matches 8 bases. V shed 5 bases and J 6 bases; nucleotides not matched to a gene: 12. The CDR3 extends over 16 amino acids. The DNA for the CDR3 is TGTGCCAGCAGTCCCCCCCCCGGGAGGGCCTCCAATGAGCAGTTCTTC. This translates into CASSPPPGRASNEQFF.

This clonotype was counted only a few times. Here the CDR3 DNA reads TGTGCCAGCCCCCCCGAGGAGCAGTACTTC. This encodes CASPPEEQYF. The V call is TRBV6-5, the J call TRBJ2-7; D gene uncertain. This CDR3 spans 10 amino acids. Trimming took 8 bases from V and 7 from J, leaving 9 bases between them. Per the germline V gene, CDR1 is MNHEY and CDR2 is SVGAGI.

This clonotype was counted only a few times. The chain links TRBV6-2 or TRBV6-3 to TRBJ1-1; 11 bases are a match to TRBD1. The CDR3 runs to 14 residues. In germline, CDR1 is MNHEY, CDR2 SVGEGT. Trimming took 4 bases from V and 7 from J; bases not matched to a gene: 5. The CDR3 reads CASSSPDRGLEAFF. In DNA, the CDR3 is TGTGCCAGCAGTTCCCCGGACAGGGGGCTTGAAGCTTTCTTT.

This clonotype was counted many times. This chain links TRBV5-6 with TRBJ2-3; 7 nucleotides match TRBD1. V was clipped by 1 base and J by 5 bases; unmatched bases: 1. Germline V lookup: CDR1 SGHDT, CDR2 YYEEEE. CDR3 length equals 13 residues. This chain's CDR3 is CASSLTGVDTQYF. The CDR3 coding sequence is TGTGCCAGCAGCTTGACAGGGGTAGATACGCAGTATTTT.

The table lists this clonotype with a few counts. The V call is TRBV6-1, the J call TRBJ2-4; unclear D gene. This CDR3 is 15 amino acids long. Germline V gene sequence: CDR1 MNHNS, CDR2 SASEGT. Trimming left V 6 bases short and J 0 bases short, with 12 bases between. CDR3 region: CASSLLREAKNIQYF. For the CDR3, the DNA is TGTGCCAGCAGCCTCCTACGAGAAGCCAAAAACATTCAGTACTTC.

As regards this clonotype: At one end the junction does not follow the germline gene, possibly because of a read error. The J gene is TRBJ2-7, the V gene TRBV7-4, with unresolved D. Germline V gives CDR1 SGHVT, CDR2 SQSDAQ. There are 12 residues in the CDR3. CDR3 sequence: CASSLAASLLDF. The CDR3 nucleotides read TGTGCCAGCAGCCTCGCCGCGAGCCTTCTGGACTTC.

The sample holds a few counts of this clonotype. The V gene is TRBV11-2, the J gene TRBJ1-1; no definite D call. Germline V CDR1 and CDR2: SGHAT, FQNNGV. The length of the CDR3 is 13 residues. The germline V and J ends were trimmed by 0 bases and 8 bases, with 10 bases remaining between them. The CDR3 DNA follows: TGTGCCAGCAGCTTAGAGAGGTTATCGGAAGCTTTCTTT. Protein sequence: CASSLERLSEAFF.

This clonotype has at least ten counts. CDR3 residues: CASTRGGGNEKLFF. In DNA, the CDR3 is TGTGCCAGCACCCGTGGCGGGGGAAATGAAAAACTGTTTTTT. This chain links TRBV12-3 or TRBV12-4 with TRBJ1-4; D may be TRBD1 (5 bases). V lost 7 bases, J lost 5 bases, and 14 bases lay in between. The CDR3 has 14 residues.

This clonotype was seen a few times. The CDR3, as DNA: TGTGCCAGCAGCTTAATCTGGGCAGTGGGTGGGGAGACCCAGTACTTC. It codes for CASSLIWAVGGETQYF. The chain recombines TRBV7-2 with TRBJ2-5; D ambiguous. Germline CDR1 SGHTA, CDR2 FQGNSA. The CDR3 is 16 residues long. Trimming pared 2 bases from V and 5 bases from J, leaving 18 bases between.